The 4 T cell receptor beta chains below all came from one sample that was sequenced in a study of cytomegalovirus exposure and HLA in healthy donors. The PCR had 60 Vbeta and 13 Jbeta primers. The protocol was immunoSEQ multiplex PCR, while the TCRdb copy is restricted to in-frame clones and leaves out a portion. In the table there are roughly 150,000 clones, roughly four fifths of which are singletons. The material sequenced was PBMCs. These receptors came from a male donor in good health and CMV-seronegative.

This clone was counted a few times. The chain is built from TRBV28 and TRBJ2-7, with unresolved D. This CDR3 spans 15 amino acids. V dropped 5 bases and J dropped 0 bases, with 14 bases sitting between them. Per germline, CDR1 MDHEN and CDR2 SYDVKM. For the CDR3, the DNA is TGTGCCAGCAGTCCCCCAAGAGGCATCTCCTACGAGCAGTACTTC. Translation gives CASSPPRGISYEQYF.

In this sample, this clone turned up once. V and J are TRBV6-5 and TRBJ2-7, with 8 positions matching TRBD2. The trim removed 4 bases at V and 5 bases at J, leaving 4 bases unmatched. The germline V gene encodes CDR1 MNHEY and CDR2 SVGAGI. The CDR3 spans 13 residues. The CDR3 here is CASSSGGFDEQYF. CDR3 nucleotide sequence: TGTGCCAGCAGTTCGGGAGGGTTCGACGAGCAGTACTTC.

The chain is built from TRBV4-2 and TRBJ2-7, with 7 bases matching TRBD1. Germline V CDR1 and CDR2: LGHNA, YNFKEQ. The junction had 8 bases not matched to a gene; V was cut back by 2 bases and J by 7 bases. This CDR3 has 14 amino acids. CDR3 bases: TGTGCCAGCAGCCAAAATGAGGGGGCGCGGGAGCAGTACTTC. Translating gives CASSQNEGAREQYF.

V and J are TRBV2 and TRBJ2-1, with 12 bases lining up with TRBD2. Germline loops: CDR1 SNHLY, CDR2 FYNNEI. The junction had 5 bases not matched to a gene; V was cut back by 4 bases and J by 4 bases. This CDR3 comprises 16 residues. The CDR3, as DNA: TGTGCCAGCAGTGGACCTGGACTAGCGGGGTACAATGAGCAGTTCTTC. Translating it yields CASSGPGLAGYNEQFF. Combining the CDR3 with reference TRBV2 and TRBJ2-1 gives the whole variable domain EPEVTQTPSHQVTQMGQEVILRCVPISNHLYFYWYRQILGQKVEFLVSFYNNEISEKSEIFDDQFSVERPDGSNFTLKIRSTKLEDSAMYFCASSGPGLAGYNEQFFGPGTRLTVL.